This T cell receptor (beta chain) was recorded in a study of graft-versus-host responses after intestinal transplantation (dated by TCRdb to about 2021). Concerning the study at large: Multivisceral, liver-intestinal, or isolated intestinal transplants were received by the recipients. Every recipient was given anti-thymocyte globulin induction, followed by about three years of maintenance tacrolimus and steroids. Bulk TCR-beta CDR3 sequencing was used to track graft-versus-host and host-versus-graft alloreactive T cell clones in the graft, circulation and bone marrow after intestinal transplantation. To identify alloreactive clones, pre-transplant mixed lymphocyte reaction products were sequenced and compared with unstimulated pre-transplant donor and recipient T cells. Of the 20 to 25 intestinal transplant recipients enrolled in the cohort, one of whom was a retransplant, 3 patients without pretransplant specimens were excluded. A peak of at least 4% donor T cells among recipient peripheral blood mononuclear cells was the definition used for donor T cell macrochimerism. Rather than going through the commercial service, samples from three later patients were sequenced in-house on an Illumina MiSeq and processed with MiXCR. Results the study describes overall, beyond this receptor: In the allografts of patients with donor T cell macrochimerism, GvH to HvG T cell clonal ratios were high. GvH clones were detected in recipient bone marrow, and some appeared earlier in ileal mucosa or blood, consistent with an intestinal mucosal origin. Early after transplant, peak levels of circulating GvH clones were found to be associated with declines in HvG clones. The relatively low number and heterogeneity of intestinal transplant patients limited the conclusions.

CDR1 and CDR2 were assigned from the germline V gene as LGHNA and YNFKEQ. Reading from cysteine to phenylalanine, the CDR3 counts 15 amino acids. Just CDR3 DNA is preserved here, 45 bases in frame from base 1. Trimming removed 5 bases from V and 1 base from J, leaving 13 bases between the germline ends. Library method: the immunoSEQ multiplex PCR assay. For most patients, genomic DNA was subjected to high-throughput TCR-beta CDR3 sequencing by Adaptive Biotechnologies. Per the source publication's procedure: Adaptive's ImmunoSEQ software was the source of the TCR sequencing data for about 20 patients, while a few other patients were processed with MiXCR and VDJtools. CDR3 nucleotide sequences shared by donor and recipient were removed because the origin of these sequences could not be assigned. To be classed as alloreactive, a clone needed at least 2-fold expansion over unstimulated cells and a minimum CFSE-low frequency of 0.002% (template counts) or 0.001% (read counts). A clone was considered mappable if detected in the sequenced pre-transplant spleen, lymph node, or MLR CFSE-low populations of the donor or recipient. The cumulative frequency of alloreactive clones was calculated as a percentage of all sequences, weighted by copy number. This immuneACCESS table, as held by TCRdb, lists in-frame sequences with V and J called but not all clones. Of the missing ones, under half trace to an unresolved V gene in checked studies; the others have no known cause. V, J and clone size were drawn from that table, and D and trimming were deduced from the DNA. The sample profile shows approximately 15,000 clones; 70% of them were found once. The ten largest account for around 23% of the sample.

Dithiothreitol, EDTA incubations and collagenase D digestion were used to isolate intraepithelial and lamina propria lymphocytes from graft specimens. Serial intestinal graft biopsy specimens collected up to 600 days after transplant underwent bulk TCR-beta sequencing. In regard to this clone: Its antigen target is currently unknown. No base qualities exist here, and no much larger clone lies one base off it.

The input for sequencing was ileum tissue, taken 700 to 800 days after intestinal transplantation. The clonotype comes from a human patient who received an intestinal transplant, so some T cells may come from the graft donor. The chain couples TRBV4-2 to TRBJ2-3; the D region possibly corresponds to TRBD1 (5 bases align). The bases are TGTGCCAGCAGCTTGGAATTAGGGGGCACAGATACGCAGTATTTT. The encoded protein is CASSLELGGTDTQYF.